The sequence of this T cell receptor (beta chain) was determined in a study of blood T cell repertoires in COVID-19. Study overall: There were acute and convalescent COVID-19 samples, and they came from the United States, Italy and Spain. From T cells, B-cell-depleted T cells, or PBMCs came the material, which was cDNA or gDNA.

In the study's own analysis: Estimation of nucleated cell counts was performed using reference gene primer amplification. Sequenced by immunoSEQ multiplex PCR; TCRdb stores in-frame clones only, minus some. The D gene and trimming were derived from the DNA, and the V and J assignments and clone size from that table. Among 200,000 to 300,000 clones listed, about nine tenths were seen once. This CDR3 has 13 residues. V was pared by 1 base and J by 7 bases, with 11 bases between. The germline V gene encodes CDR1 SGHRS and CDR2 YFSETQ. This chain links TRBV5-1 with TRBJ1-2; tentatively, D is TRBD1 (5 bases). Sequencing was performed on peripheral blood. The TCR comes from a woman between 55 and 75 years old who had recovered from COVID-19. The CDR3 here is CASSLQGESGYTF. As DNA, the CDR3 is TGCGCCAGCAGCTTGCAGGGTGAGAGTGGCTACACCTTC.